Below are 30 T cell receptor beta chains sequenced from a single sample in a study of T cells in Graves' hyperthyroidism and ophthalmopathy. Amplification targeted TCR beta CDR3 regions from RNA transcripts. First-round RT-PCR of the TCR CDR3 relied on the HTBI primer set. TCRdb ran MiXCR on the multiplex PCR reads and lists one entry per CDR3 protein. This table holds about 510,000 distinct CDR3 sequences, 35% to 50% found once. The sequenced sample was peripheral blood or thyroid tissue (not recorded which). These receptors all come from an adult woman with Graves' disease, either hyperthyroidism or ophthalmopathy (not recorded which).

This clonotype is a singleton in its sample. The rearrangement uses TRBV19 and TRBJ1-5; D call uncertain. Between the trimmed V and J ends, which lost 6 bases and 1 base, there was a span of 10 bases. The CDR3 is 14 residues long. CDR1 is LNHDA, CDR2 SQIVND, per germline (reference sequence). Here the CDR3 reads CASREMGSNQPQHF. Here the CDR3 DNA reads TGTGCCAGTAGGGAGATGGGGAGCAATCAGCCCCAGCATTTT.

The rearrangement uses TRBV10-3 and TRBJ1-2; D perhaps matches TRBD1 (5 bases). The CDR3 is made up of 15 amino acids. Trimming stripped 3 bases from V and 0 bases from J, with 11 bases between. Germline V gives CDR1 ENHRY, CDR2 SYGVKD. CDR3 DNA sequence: TGTGCCATCAGTGAACAGGCCGTTACTAACTATGGCTACACCTTC. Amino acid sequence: CAISEQAVTNYGYTF.

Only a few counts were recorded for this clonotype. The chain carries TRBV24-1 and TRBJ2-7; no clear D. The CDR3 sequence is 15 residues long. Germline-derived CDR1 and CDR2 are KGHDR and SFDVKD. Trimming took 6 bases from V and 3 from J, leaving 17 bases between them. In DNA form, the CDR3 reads TGTGCCACCAGTTCTGAAGGAACGGGTGGCTACGAGCAGTACTTC. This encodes CATSSEGTGGYEQYF.

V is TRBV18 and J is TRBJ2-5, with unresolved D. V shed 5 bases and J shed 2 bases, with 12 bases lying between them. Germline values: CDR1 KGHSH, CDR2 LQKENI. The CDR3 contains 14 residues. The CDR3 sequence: CASSATSYQETQYF. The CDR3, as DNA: TGTGCCAGCTCAGCGACAAGTTATCAAGAGACCCAGTACTTC.

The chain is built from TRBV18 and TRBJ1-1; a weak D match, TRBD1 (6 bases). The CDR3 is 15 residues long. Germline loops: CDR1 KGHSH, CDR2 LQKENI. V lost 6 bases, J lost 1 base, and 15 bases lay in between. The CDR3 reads CASSPDRTPNTEAFF. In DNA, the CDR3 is TGTGCCAGCTCGCCAGACAGGACTCCGAACACTGAAGCTTTCTTT.

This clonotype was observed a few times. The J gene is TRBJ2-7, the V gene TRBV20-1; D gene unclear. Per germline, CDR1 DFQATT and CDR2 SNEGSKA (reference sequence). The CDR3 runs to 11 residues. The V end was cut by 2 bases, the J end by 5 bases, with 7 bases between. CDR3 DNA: TGCAGTGCTAGAAGAGTCAACGAGCAGTACTTC. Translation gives CSARRVNEQYF.

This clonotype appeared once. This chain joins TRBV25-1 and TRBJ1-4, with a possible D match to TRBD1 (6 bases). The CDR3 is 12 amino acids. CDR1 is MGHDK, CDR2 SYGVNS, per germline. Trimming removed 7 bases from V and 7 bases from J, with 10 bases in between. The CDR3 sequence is CASTDRFEKLFF. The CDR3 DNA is TGTGCCAGCACGGACAGATTTGAAAAACTGTTTTTT.

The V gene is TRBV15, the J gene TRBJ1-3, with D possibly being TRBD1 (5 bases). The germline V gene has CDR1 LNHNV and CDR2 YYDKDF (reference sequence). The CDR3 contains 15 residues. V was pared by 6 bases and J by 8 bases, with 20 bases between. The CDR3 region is CATRLGAVRRDTIYF. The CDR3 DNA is TGTGCCACCAGACTCGGGGCGGTACGGAGGGACACCATATATTTT.

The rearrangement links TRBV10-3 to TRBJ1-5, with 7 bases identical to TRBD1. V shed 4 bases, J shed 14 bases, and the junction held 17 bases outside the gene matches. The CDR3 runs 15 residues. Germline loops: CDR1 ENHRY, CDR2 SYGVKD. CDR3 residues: CAISARGGEGRHEHF. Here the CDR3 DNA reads TGTGCCATCAGTGCCAGGGGGGGGGAGGGCCGACACGAGCATTTT.

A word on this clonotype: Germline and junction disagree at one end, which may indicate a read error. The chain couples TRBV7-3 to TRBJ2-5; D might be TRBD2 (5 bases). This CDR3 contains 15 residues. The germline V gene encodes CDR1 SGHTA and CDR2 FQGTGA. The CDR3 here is CASSSDTSGQETQYF. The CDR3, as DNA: TGCGCCAGCAGCTCGGATACCTCGGGACAAGAGACCCAGTACTTC.

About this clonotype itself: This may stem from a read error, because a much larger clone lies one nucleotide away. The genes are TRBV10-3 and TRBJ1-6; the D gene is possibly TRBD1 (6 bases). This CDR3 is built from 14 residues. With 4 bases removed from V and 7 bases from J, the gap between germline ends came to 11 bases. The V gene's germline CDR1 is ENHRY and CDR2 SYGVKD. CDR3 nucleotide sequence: TGTGCCATCAGTGGGCCAGGGGACAATTCACCCCTCCACTTT. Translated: CAISGPGDNSPLHF.

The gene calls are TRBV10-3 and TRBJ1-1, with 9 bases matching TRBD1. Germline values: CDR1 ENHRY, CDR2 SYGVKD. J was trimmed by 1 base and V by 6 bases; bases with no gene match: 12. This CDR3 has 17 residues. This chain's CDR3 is CAIRPFATGGENTEAFF. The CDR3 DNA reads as TGTGCCATCAGGCCCTTTGCGACAGGGGGAGAGAACACTGAAGCTTTCTTT.

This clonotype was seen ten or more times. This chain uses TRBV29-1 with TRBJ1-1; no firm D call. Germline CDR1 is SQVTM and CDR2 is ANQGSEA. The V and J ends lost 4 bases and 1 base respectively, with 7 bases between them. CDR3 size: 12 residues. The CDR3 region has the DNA TGCAGCGTTGTCTCGTCGAACACTGAAGCTTTCTTT. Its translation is CSVVSSNTEAFF.

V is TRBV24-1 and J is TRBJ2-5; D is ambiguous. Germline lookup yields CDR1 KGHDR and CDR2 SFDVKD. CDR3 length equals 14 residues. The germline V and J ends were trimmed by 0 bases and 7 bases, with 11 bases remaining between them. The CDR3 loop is CATSDLLRPGTQYF. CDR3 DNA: TGTGCCACCAGTGATTTGCTGCGACCCGGGACCCAGTACTTC.

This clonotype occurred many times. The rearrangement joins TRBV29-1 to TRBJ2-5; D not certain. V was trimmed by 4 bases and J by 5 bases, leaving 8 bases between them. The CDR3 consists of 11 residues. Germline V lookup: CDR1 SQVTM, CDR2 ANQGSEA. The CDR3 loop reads CSVAITETQYF. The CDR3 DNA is TGCAGCGTTGCCATCACGGAGACCCAGTACTTC. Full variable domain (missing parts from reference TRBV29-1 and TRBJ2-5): SAVISQKPSRDICQRGTSLTIQCQVDSQVTMMFWYRQQPGQSLTLIATANQGSEATYESGFVIDKFPISRPNLTFSTLTVSNMSPEDSSIYLCSVAITETQYFGPGTRLLVL.

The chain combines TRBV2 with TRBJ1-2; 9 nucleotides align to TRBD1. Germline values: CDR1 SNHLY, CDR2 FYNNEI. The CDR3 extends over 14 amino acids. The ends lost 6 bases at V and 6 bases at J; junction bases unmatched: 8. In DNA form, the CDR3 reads TGTGCCAGCAGGACGGGGACAGGGCTTGATGGCTACACCTTC. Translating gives CASRTGTGLDGYTF. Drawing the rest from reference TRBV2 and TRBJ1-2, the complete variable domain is EPEVTQTPSHQVTQMGQEVILRCVPISNHLYFYWYRQILGQKVEFLVSFYNNEISEKSEIFDDQFSVERPDGSNFTLKIRSTKLEDSAMYFCASRTGTGLDGYTFGSGTRLTVV.

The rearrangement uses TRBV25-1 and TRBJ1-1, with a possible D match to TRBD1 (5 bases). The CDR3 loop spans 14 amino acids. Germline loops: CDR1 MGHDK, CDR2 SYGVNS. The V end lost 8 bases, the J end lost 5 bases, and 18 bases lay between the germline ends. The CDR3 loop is CASGGYSGGTEAFF. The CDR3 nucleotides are TGTGCCAGCGGCGGTTACAGCGGGGGGACTGAAGCTTTCTTT.

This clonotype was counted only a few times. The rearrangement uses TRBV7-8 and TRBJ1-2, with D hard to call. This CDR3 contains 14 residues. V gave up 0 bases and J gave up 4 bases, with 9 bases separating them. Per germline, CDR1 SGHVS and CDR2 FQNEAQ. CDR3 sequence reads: CASSLAGSGYGYTF. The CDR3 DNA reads TGTGCCAGCAGCTTAGCGGGATCGGGCTATGGCTACACCTTC.

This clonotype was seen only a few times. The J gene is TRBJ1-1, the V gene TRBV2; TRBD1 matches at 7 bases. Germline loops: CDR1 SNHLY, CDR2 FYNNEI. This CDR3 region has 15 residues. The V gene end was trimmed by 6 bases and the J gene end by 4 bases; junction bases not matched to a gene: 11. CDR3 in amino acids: CASRISPTGTTEAFF. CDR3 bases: TGTGCCAGCAGGATTTCCCCGACAGGGACCACTGAAGCTTTCTTT.

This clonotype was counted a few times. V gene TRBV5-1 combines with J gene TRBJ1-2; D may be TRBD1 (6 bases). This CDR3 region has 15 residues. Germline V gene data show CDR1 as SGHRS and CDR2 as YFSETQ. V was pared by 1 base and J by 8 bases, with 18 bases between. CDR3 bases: TGCGCCAGCAGCTTGTGGCAAGGGGGAGGCGAAGGCTACACCTTC. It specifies CASSLWQGGGEGYTF.

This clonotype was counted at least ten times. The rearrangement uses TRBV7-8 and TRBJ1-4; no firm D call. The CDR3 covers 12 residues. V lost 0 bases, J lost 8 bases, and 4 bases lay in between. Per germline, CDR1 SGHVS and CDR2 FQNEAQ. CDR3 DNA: TGTGCCAGCAGCTTAGCGCAGGAAAAACTGTTTTTT. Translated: CASSLAQEKLFF.

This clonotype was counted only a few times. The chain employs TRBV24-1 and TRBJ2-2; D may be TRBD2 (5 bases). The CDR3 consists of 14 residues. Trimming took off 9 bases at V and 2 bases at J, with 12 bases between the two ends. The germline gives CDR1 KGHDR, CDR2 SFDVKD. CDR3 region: CATSAGRNTGELFF. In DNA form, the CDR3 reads TGTGCCACCTCGGCGGGCCGAAACACCGGGGAGCTGTTTTTT.

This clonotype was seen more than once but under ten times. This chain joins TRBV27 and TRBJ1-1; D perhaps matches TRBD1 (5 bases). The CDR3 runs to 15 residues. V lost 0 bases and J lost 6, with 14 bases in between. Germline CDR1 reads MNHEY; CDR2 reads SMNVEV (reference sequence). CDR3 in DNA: TGTGCCAGCAGTTTATCCGGGACTCGCCGTTCTGAAGCTTTCTTT. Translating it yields CASSLSGTRRSEAFF.

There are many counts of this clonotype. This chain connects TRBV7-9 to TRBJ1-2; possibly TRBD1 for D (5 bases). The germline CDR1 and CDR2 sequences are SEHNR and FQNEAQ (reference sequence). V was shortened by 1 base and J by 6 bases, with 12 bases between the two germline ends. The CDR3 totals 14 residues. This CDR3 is CASSLGEGRDGYTF. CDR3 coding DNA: TGTGCCAGCAGCTTAGGAGAGGGGAGGGATGGCTACACCTTC.

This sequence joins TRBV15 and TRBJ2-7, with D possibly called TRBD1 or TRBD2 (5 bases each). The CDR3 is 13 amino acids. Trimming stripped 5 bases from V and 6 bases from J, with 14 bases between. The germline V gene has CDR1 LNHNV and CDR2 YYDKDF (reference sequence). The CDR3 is CATSPGTRVEQYF. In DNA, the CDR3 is TGTGCCACCAGCCCCGGGACCCGAGTCGAGCAGTACTTC.

For the CDR3, the DNA is TGTGCCAGCTGTTCCGACAGCCATCTCAACGAGCAGTACTTC. Its translation: CASCSDSHLNEQYF. The chain has TRBV7-8 and TRBJ2-7; D is perhaps TRBD1 (5 bases). Germline CDR1 reads SGHVS; CDR2 reads FQNEAQ. This CDR3 region has 14 residues. V lost 8 bases and J 5 bases, leaving 19 bases between the germline ends.

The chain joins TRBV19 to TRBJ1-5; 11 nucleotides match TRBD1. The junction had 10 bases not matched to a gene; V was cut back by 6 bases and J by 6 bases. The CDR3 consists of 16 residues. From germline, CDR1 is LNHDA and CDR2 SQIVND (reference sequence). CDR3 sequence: CASRGGTGGKGQPQHF. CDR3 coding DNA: TGTGCCAGTAGGGGAGGGACAGGGGGAAAGGGTCAGCCCCAGCATTTT. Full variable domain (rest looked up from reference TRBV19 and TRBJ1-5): DGGITQSPKYLFRKEGQNVTLSCEQNLNHDAMYWYRQDPGQGLRLIYYSQIVNDFQKGDIAEGYSVSREKKESFPLTVTSAQKNPTAFYLCASRGGTGGKGQPQHFGDGTRLSIL.

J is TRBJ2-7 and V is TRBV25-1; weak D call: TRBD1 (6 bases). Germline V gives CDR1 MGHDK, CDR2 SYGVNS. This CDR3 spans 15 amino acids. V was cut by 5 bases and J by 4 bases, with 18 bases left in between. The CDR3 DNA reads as TGTGCCAGCAGTTATAATGCAGGGGCTAGTTACGAGCAGTACTTC. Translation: CASSYNAGASYEQYF.

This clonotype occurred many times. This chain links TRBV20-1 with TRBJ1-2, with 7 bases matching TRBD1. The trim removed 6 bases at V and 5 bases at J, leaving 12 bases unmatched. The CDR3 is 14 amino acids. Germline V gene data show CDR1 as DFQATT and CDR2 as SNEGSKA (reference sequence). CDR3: CSARGTGELYGYTF. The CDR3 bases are TGCAGTGCGAGGGGAACAGGGGAGTTGTATGGCTACACCTTC.

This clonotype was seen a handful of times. CDR3: CSVEYEQYF. The CDR3 DNA reads as TGCAGCGTTGAGTACGAGCAGTACTTC. The chain carries TRBV29-1 and TRBJ2-7; D uncertain. This CDR3 contains 9 residues. Germline V gene lookup returns CDR1 SQVTM and CDR2 ANQGSEA. V lost 3 bases and J lost 4, with 1 base in between.